The 28 T cell receptor beta chains presented below share a single source sample, sequenced in a study of cytomegalovirus exposure and HLA in healthy donors (dated by TCRdb to about 2017). Library preparation employed the immunoSEQ multiplex PCR assay. For the multiplex PCR, a mixture combining 60 forward primers for TCR Vbeta segments and 13 reverse primers for TCR Jbeta segments was used. Imported from immuneACCESS, the table was reduced by TCRdb to in-frame sequences with V and J called. These copies leave out some clones; in studies compared against another copy, an unresolved V gene accounts for under half, and the cause of the remainder is not known. For this sample the table gives around 170,000 clones, of which roughly 80% were detected only once. 3% to 4% of the sample lies in the top ten. The specimen was PBMCs. The source is a man aged 50-59 years in good health and CMV-seronegative.

The genes are TRBV20-1 and TRBJ1-1; D unclear. This CDR3 contains 11 residues. Trimming took 1 base from V and 11 from J, leaving 11 bases between them. CDR1 and CDR2 from the germline V gene are DFQATT and SNEGSKA (reference sequence). Here the CDR3 reads CSARVEGGAFF. The CDR3 DNA follows: TGCAGTGCTAGAGTTGAGGGAGGTGCTTTCTTT.

Concerning this clone itself: The junction does not match germline at one end; this may be a read error. V and J are TRBV7-9 and TRBJ1-2; D unresolved. Germline assignment: CDR1 SEHNR and CDR2 FQNEAQ (reference sequence). This CDR3 is 14 amino acids long. The DNA for the CDR3 is TGTTCCAGCAGCTTAGCCCCAACTAACTATGGCTACACCTTC. Translation gives CSSSLAPTNYGYTF.

This chain joins TRBV7-9 and TRBJ2-7; a possible D gene is TRBD2 (5 bases). The CDR3 spans 14 residues. Germline assignment: CDR1 SEHNR and CDR2 FQNEAQ (reference sequence). V was pared by 1 base and J by 2 bases, with 9 bases between. DNA of the CDR3: TGTGCCAGCAGCTTAGGACCCGGGGCCTACGAGCAGTACTTC. It is translated as CASSLGPGAYEQYF.

The chain combines TRBV10-1 with TRBJ2-5; D gene uncertain. The J call is doubtful: the DNA matches TRBJ2-7 better. CDR3 length: 12 amino acids. Germline CDR1 reads WNHNN; CDR2 reads SYGVQD (reference sequence). DNA of the CDR3: TGCGCCAGCAGTGGAGGTTCCTACGAGCAGTACTTC. This encodes CASSGGSYEQYF.

This clone appeared a few times. The CDR3, as DNA: TGTGCCAGCAGCTTGGGCGAGGAAAAGCCCCAGCATTTT. The encoded protein is CASSLGEEKPQHF. The genes are TRBV5-5 and TRBJ1-5; unclear D gene. Germline CDR1 is SGHKS and CDR2 is YYEKEE (reference sequence). V was clipped by 0 bases and J by 8 bases, with 9 bases between them. This CDR3 is 13 amino acids long.

The chain links TRBV28 to TRBJ1-2, with no clear D. The CDR3 has 13 amino acids. CDR1 and CDR2 from the germline V gene are MDHEN and SYDVKM. The V end was cut by 5 bases, the J end by 8 bases, with 15 bases between. CDR3 region: CASSLTPTMGYTF. The CDR3 nucleotides are TGTGCCAGCAGTCTTACACCCACTATGGGCTACACCTTC.

The rearrangement joins TRBV2 to TRBJ1-2, with D possibly matching TRBD1 (5 bases). The CDR3 is 14 residues long. Trimming pared 6 bases from V and 5 bases from J, leaving 16 bases between. The germline V gene encodes CDR1 SNHLY and CDR2 FYNNEI. DNA of the CDR3: TGTGCCAGCAGCCGGGACTTTGAGGGGTATGGCTACACCTTC. It specifies CASSRDFEGYGYTF. Together with reference TRBV2 and TRBJ1-2, the CDR3 gives the full variable domain: EPEVTQTPSHQVTQMGQEVILRCVPISNHLYFYWYRQILGQKVEFLVSFYNNEISEKSEIFDDQFSVERPDGSNFTLKIRSTKLEDSAMYFCASSRDFEGYGYTFGSGTRLTVV.

The chain uses TRBV14 and TRBJ2-1, with TRBD1 as a possible D gene (5 bases). In germline, CDR1 is SGHDN, CDR2 FVKESK. The CDR3 covers 12 residues. V lost 0 bases and J lost 12, with 9 bases in between. The CDR3 here is CASSQDGRGQFF. Here the CDR3 DNA reads TGTGCCAGCAGCCAAGATGGAAGGGGGCAGTTCTTC. The full variable domain, rest sourced from reference TRBV14 and TRBJ2-1, is EAGVTQFPSHSVIEKGQTVTLRCDPISGHDNLYWYRRVMGKEIKFLLHFVKESKQDESGMPNNRFLAERTGGTYSTLKVQPAELEDSGVYFCASSQDGRGQFFGPGTRLTVL.

This chain uses TRBV30 with TRBJ1-5, with D perhaps TRBD1 (6 bases). The CDR3 is 13 amino acids. Germline loops: CDR1 GTSNPN, CDR2 SVGIG (reference sequence). The V end was cut by 5 bases, the J end by 3 bases, with 11 bases between. The CDR3 DNA reads as TGTGCCTGGTCTAACAGGGACAATCAGCCCCAGCATTTT. Its translation is CAWSNRDNQPQHF.

The V and J genes are TRBV7-2 and TRBJ1-1; D is ambiguous. Germline V gene data show CDR1 as SGHTA and CDR2 as FQGNSA. This CDR3 comprises 12 residues. Trimming took 1 base from V and 10 from J, leaving 10 bases between them. The CDR3 loop is CASSLVTPVAFF. The CDR3 nucleotides are TGTGCCAGCAGCTTAGTAACCCCGGTAGCTTTCTTT.

Only a few counts were recorded for this clone. V gene TRBV2 combines with J gene TRBJ1-6, with 7 bases fitting TRBD1. J was trimmed by 7 bases and V by 4 bases; bases with no gene match: 4. Germline V gene lookup returns CDR1 SNHLY and CDR2 FYNNEI. CDR3 length: 14 residues. CDR3 sequence (DNA): TGTGCCAGCAGTGGGAACAGGGGCAATTCACCCCTCCACTTT. Translated, it gives CASSGNRGNSPLHF.

V usage is TRBV5-1 and J usage is TRBJ1-6; 8 bases align to TRBD1. Germline V gene lookup returns CDR1 SGHRS and CDR2 YFSETQ. The CDR3 runs 18 residues. V shed 0 bases, J shed 2 bases, and the junction held 7 bases outside the gene matches. The DNA of the CDR3 is TGCGCCAGCAGCTTGGAGCCCGGACAGGGTACCTATAATTCACCCCTCCACTTT. Its translation: CASSLEPGQGTYNSPLHF.

This chain links TRBV11-2 with TRBJ2-1, with a tentative D call TRBD1 (5 bases). CDR3 length: 13 amino acids. Trimming removed 5 bases from V and 10 bases from J, with 15 bases in between. Per the germline V gene, CDR1 is SGHAT and CDR2 is FQNNGV. The CDR3 reads CASSEIRAGEQFF. Here the CDR3 DNA reads TGTGCCAGCAGCGAAATAAGAGCAGGGGAGCAGTTCTTC.

The chain links TRBV2 to TRBJ2-3; TRBD1 matches 7 bases. J lost 0 bases, V lost 2 bases, and 8 bases had no gene match. There are 17 residues in the CDR3. Germline V gene lookup returns CDR1 SNHLY and CDR2 FYNNEI. The CDR3 reads CASSELRQGWSTDTQYF. For the CDR3, the DNA is TGTGCCAGCAGTGAACTACGACAGGGATGGAGCACAGATACGCAGTATTTT.

The chain has TRBV7-2 and TRBJ2-1; 15 bases map to TRBD2. Germline V CDR1 and CDR2: SGHTA, FQGNSA. J gave up 11 bases and V 5 bases, and 7 bases lay outside the gene matches. CDR3 size: 15 residues. The CDR3 nucleotides read TGTGCCAGCAGCGAATCCGGGACTAGCGGGGGGAAGCAGTTCTTC. Amino acids: CASSESGTSGGKQFF.

The chain carries TRBV27 and TRBJ2-3; the D gene is possibly TRBD2 (7 bases). There are 16 residues in the CDR3. V was shortened by 5 bases and J by 0 bases, with 15 bases between the two germline ends. CDR1 is MNHEY and CDR2 is SMNVEV in the germline V gene (reference sequence). The CDR3 sequence: CASSPIGGLSTDTQYF. CDR3 in DNA: TGTGCCAGCAGTCCCATCGGGGGGCTCAGCACAGATACGCAGTATTTT.

J is TRBJ2-5 and V is TRBV2; D may be TRBD2 (6 bases). Germline CDR1 and CDR2: SNHLY and FYNNEI. Trimming took 1 base from V and 5 from J, leaving 20 bases between them. The CDR3 spans 17 residues. The CDR3 protein is CASSEGQGSISGETQYF. The CDR3 coding sequence is TGTGCCAGCAGTGAAGGTCAGGGCAGCATCAGCGGGGAGACCCAGTACTTC.

The sample holds one count of this clone. The chain has TRBV5-1 and TRBJ1-1; D call uncertain. The germline gives CDR1 SGHRS, CDR2 YFSETQ. V shed 0 bases and J shed 4 bases, with 13 bases lying between them. This CDR3 comprises 15 residues. The CDR3 bases are TGCGCCAGCAGCTTGGGGTCAGCGGATGGCACTGAAGCTTTCTTT. It codes for CASSLGSADGTEAFF.

This clone was picked up one time. The chain has TRBV7-6 and TRBJ2-3, with 9 nucleotides matching TRBD2. This CDR3 is 18 amino acids long. V was pared by 6 bases and J by 2 bases, with 15 bases of the junction left unmatched. Germline CDR1 SGHVS, CDR2 FNYEAQ. In nucleotides, the CDR3 is TGTGCCAGCAGAGCTATTAGCGGGGGCCGGACTAACACAGATACGCAGTATTTT. It specifies CASRAISGGRTNTDTQYF. Complete variable domain (other parts from reference TRBV7-6 and TRBJ2-3): GAGVSQSPRYKVTKRGQDVALRCDPISGHVSLYWYRQALGQGPEFLTYFNYEAQQDKSGLPNDRFSAERPEGSISTLTIQRTEQRDSAMYRCASRAISGGRTNTDTQYFGPGTRLTVL.

A few counts support this clone. V gene TRBV13 combines with J gene TRBJ1-5, with D hard to call. The germline CDR1 and CDR2 sequences are PRHDT and FYEKMQ (reference sequence). The CDR3 totals 14 residues. Trimming pared 9 bases from V and 5 bases from J, leaving 17 bases between. This chain's CDR3 is CARRARLKHQPQHF. DNA of the CDR3: TGTGCCAGGCGGGCGAGGCTTAAGCATCAGCCCCAGCATTTT.

The chain uses TRBV27 and TRBJ2-7; D perhaps matches TRBD1 (7 bases). Looked up from germline, CDR1 is MNHEY and CDR2 is SMNVEV (reference sequence). The CDR3 consists of 14 residues. Trimming removed 2 bases from V and 4 bases from J, with 12 bases in between. Written as DNA, the CDR3 is TGTGCCAGCAGTTTACAGGGGGGATCGTACGAGCAGTACTTC. It translates to CASSLQGGSYEQYF.

A few counts support this clone. J is TRBJ1-1 and V is TRBV7-2, with D tentatively TRBD1 (6 bases). Germline V gene lookup returns CDR1 SGHTA and CDR2 FQGNSA. Trimming removed 4 bases at V and 2 bases at J, with 14 bases between. The CDR3 is made up of 15 amino acids. The chain's CDR3 is CASSSRTDFNTEAFF. The CDR3 nucleotides are TGTGCCAGCAGCTCGAGGACAGATTTCAACACTGAAGCTTTCTTT.

The chain carries TRBV9 and TRBJ1-1; TRBD1 matches at 8 bases. V lost 0 bases and J lost 0; bases outside the gene matches: 4. Germline assignment: CDR1 SGDLS and CDR2 YYNGEE. The CDR3 contains 16 residues. This CDR3 reads CASSVVHRGMNTEAFF. DNA of the CDR3: TGTGCCAGCAGCGTAGTTCACAGGGGGATGAACACTGAAGCTTTCTTT.

This clone has only a few counts. The chain has TRBV7-9 and TRBJ2-5; D may be TRBD1 (6 bases). The CDR3 is 12 residues long. The ends were cut back, 2 bases at V and 9 bases at J, with 10 bases in the middle. The V gene's germline CDR1 is SEHNR and CDR2 FQNEAQ (reference sequence). The CDR3 DNA reads TGTGCCAGCAGCTTAAGTGCAGGGGCCCAGTACTTC. Encoded protein: CASSLSAGAQYF.

The J gene is TRBJ1-5, the V gene TRBV4-3, with unresolved D. The CDR3 consists of 14 residues. Germline loops: CDR1 LGHNA, CDR2 YSLEER. The V and J ends lost 0 bases and 3 bases respectively, with 6 bases between them. The CDR3 nucleotides are TGCGCCAGCAGCCAAGACAGGTTCAATCAGCCCCAGCATTTT. Its translation: CASSQDRFNQPQHF.

The CDR3 reads CASSRTGDDGNTIYF. CDR3 DNA sequence: TGTGCCAGCAGCCGGACAGGGGACGATGGAAACACCATATATTTT. J is TRBJ1-3 and V is TRBV7-9, with 9 bases that match TRBD1. The germline V gene encodes CDR1 SEHNR and CDR2 FQNEAQ (reference sequence). V lost 5 bases and J lost 3; bases outside the gene matches: 5. CDR3 length equals 15 residues. The complete variable domain, with remaining parts taken from reference TRBV7-9 and TRBJ1-3, reads DTGVSQNPRHKITKRGQNVTFRCDPISEHNRLYWYRQTLGQGPEFLTYFQNEAQLEKSRLLSDRFSAERPKGSFSTLEIQRTEQGDSAMYLCASSRTGDDGNTIYFGEGSWLTVV.

V usage is TRBV20-1 and J usage is TRBJ1-4; D gene uncertain. V was trimmed by 8 bases and J by 6 bases, leaving 10 bases between them. This CDR3 is 11 amino acids long. Germline loops: CDR1 DFQATT, CDR2 SNEGSKA (reference sequence). CDR3 in DNA: TGCAGTACCCGAGGGCATGAAAAACTGTTTTTT. It codes for CSTRGHEKLFF.

The V and J genes are TRBV4-3 and TRBJ2-5, with 8 bases that match TRBD1. After removal of 2 bases from V and 1 base from J, the junction contained 3 bases not matched to a gene. Per the germline V gene, CDR1 is LGHNA and CDR2 is YSLEER. This CDR3 has 15 residues. The CDR3 DNA sequence: TGCGCCAGCAGCCAACGGACAGGGCCCCAAGAGACCCAGTACTTC. Encoded protein: CASSQRTGPQETQYF.